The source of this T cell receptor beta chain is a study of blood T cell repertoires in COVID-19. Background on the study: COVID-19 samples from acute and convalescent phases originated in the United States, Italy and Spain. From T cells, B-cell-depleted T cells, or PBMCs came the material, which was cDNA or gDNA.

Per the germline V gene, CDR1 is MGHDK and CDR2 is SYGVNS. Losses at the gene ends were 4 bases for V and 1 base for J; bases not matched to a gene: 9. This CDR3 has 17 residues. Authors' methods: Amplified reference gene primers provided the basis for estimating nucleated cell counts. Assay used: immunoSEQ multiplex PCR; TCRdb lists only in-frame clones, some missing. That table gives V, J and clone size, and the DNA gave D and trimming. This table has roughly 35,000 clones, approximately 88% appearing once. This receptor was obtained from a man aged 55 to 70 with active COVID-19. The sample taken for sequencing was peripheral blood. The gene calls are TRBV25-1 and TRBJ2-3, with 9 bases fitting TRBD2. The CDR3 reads CASSAGGGRAGTDTQYF. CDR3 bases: TGTGCCAGCAGTGCGGGGGGCGGGAGGGCAGGCACAGATACGCAGTATTTT. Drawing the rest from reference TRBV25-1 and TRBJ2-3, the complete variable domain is EADIYQTPRYLVIGTGKKITLECSQTMGHDKMYWYQQDPGMELHLIHYSYGVNSTEKGDLSSESTVSRIRTEHFPLTLESARPSHTSQYLCASSAGGGRAGTDTQYFGPGTRLTVL.